These 28 T cell receptor beta chains were sequenced from one sample in a study of blood T cell repertoires in COVID-19. TCRdb's table, derived via immunoSEQ multiplex PCR, lists solely in-frame clones and lacks some. The sample holds 150,000 to 200,000 clones, 81% seen once. The sequenced material came from peripheral blood. These TCRs come from a human donor in a cohort sampled during active COVID-19.

The rearrangement uses TRBV4-1 and TRBJ2-3; the D gene is possibly TRBD2 (6 bases). The CDR3 spans 14 residues. Germline V gene data show CDR1 as MGHRA and CDR2 as YSYEKL. The ends were cut back, 1 base at V and 2 bases at J, with 7 bases in the middle. DNA of the CDR3: TGCGCCAGCAGCCAAGGGACTAACACAGATACGCAGTATTTT. This codes for CASSQGTNTDTQYF.

The rearrangement uses TRBV7-8 and TRBJ1-4; D not certain. Germline V lookup: CDR1 SGHVS, CDR2 FQNEAQ. V lost 2 bases to trimming and J lost 8 bases, with 9 bases between them. The CDR3 is made up of 13 amino acids. In DNA, the CDR3 is TGTGCCAGCAGCTTACGTCAAAGCGAAAAACTGTTTTTT. Protein sequence: CASSLRQSEKLFF.

V and J are TRBV4-1 and TRBJ1-2; tentatively, D is TRBD1 (6 bases). CDR1 and CDR2 (germline): MGHRA, YSYEKL. V lost 1 base and J lost 4, with 13 bases in between. This CDR3 contains 15 residues. The CDR3: CASSQVGGLGYGYTF. The CDR3 coding sequence is TGCGCCAGCAGCCAAGTGGGGGGGCTGGGCTATGGCTACACCTTC.

This clone was picked up one time. The genes are TRBV6-5 and TRBJ1-1; tentative D call: TRBD1 (5 bases). Trimming stripped 6 bases from V and 2 bases from J, with 16 bases between. Germline CDR1 reads MNHEY; CDR2 reads SVGAGI. CDR3 length equals 15 residues. In DNA, the CDR3 is TGTGCCAGCAGCGCCTTTTCGGACATCAACACTGAAGCTTTCTTT. Amino acid sequence: CASSAFSDINTEAFF.

In this sample, this clone turned up many times. The chain recombines TRBV9 with TRBJ1-2; 9 bases agree with TRBD1. Germline V gives CDR1 SGDLS, CDR2 YYNGEE. V lost 3 bases to trimming and J lost 7 bases; unmatched junction nucleotides: 4. This CDR3 region has 13 residues. The CDR3 reads CASSEQGASGYTF. The DNA for the CDR3 is TGTGCCAGCAGCGAACAGGGGGCGAGTGGCTACACCTTC.

This chain uses TRBV19 with TRBJ2-7; TRBD2 aligns across 12 bases. The CDR3 has 14 amino acids. The germline V gene encodes CDR1 LNHDA and CDR2 SQIVND (reference sequence). Trimming cost V 5 bases and J 2 bases; bases outside gene matches: 1. CDR3 in DNA: TGTGCCAGTAGTCGACTAGCGGGGGCCTACGAGCAGTACTTC. It encodes CASSRLAGAYEQYF.

The gene calls are TRBV7-8 and TRBJ1-1; TRBD1 is a possible D gene (6 bases). CDR3 length: 16 amino acids. The V end lost 2 bases, the J end lost 2 bases, and 15 bases lay between the germline ends. CDR1 and CDR2 from the germline V gene are SGHVS and FQNEAQ. The CDR3 region has the DNA TGTGCCAGCAGCTTACCGGCAGGGGAGAAAAACACTGAAGCTTTCTTT. Encoded protein: CASSLPAGEKNTEAFF.

Here the CDR3 DNA reads TGTGCCAGCAGTGTAGTTGGAGAGACCCAGTACTTC. Encoded protein: CASSVVGETQYF. This chain uses TRBV2 with TRBJ2-5; no clear D. This CDR3 contains 12 residues. Germline V gene lookup returns CDR1 SNHLY and CDR2 FYNNEI. Trimming removed 4 bases at V and 4 bases at J, with 7 bases between. Full variable domain (remainder filled in from reference TRBV2 and TRBJ2-5): EPEVTQTPSHQVTQMGQEVILRCVPISNHLYFYWYRQILGQKVEFLVSFYNNEISEKSEIFDDQFSVERPDGSNFTLKIRSTKLEDSAMYFCASSVVGETQYFGPGTRLLVL.

This chain connects TRBV2 to TRBJ2-1, with D possibly matching TRBD2 (6 bases). V lost 1 base and J 0 bases, leaving 10 bases between the germline ends. The CDR3 has 16 residues. Germline CDR1 reads SNHLY; CDR2 reads FYNNEI. The CDR3 spells CASSEVGGSSYNEQFF. DNA of the CDR3: TGTGCCAGCAGTGAAGTCGGAGGGAGCTCCTACAATGAGCAGTTCTTC.

The rearrangement joins TRBV24-1 to TRBJ2-4, with TRBD2 as a possible D gene (5 bases). The CDR3 loop spans 14 amino acids. V lost 4 bases to trimming and J lost 9 bases, with 15 bases between them. Germline CDR1 is KGHDR and CDR2 is SFDVKD. CDR3 nucleotides: TGTGCCACCAGTGACCTGGGCGGACGGGGCATTCAGTACTTC. As protein: CATSDLGGRGIQYF.

This chain's CDR3 is CASSFYQGRGLLSEKLFF. CDR3 nucleotide sequence: TGTGCCAGCAGCTTCTATCAGGGTAGGGGATTACTCAGTGAAAAACTGTTTTTT. V gene TRBV7-9 combines with J gene TRBJ1-4; tentatively, D is TRBD1 (5 bases). The germline V gene encodes CDR1 SEHNR and CDR2 FQNEAQ (reference sequence). CDR3 length: 18 residues. V was shortened by 3 bases and J by 7 bases, with 24 bases between the two germline ends. The variable domain in full, with the rest retrieved from reference TRBV7-9 and TRBJ1-4, is DTGVSQNPRHKITKRGQNVTFRCDPISEHNRLYWYRQTLGQGPEFLTYFQNEAQLEKSRLLSDRFSAERPKGSFSTLEIQRTEQGDSAMYLCASSFYQGRGLLSEKLFFGSGTQLSVL.

This clone was seen only once. The V gene is TRBV27, the J gene TRBJ1-1, with D perhaps matching TRBD1 (6 bases). V shed 6 bases and J shed 7 bases, with 15 bases lying between them. Germline lookup yields CDR1 MNHEY and CDR2 SMNVEV (reference sequence). The CDR3 spans 13 residues. CDR3 nucleotide sequence: TGTGCCAGCAGCTTCAGGGGACAAGTTGAAGCTTTCTTT. As protein: CASSFRGQVEAFF.

The chain is built from TRBV19 and TRBJ1-5; 8 bases fit TRBD1. The CDR3 has 14 residues. V was pared by 5 bases and J by 6 bases, with 6 bases of the junction left unmatched. Germline-derived CDR1 and CDR2 are LNHDA and SQIVND (reference sequence). The CDR3 here is CASSVQGAGQPQHF. CDR3 coding DNA: TGTGCCAGTAGTGTTCAGGGGGCCGGTCAGCCCCAGCATTTT.

The CDR3 DNA reads as TGTGCCTGGTCTTATTCCGGGACAGGTCCCACTTCATCGCCCCAGCATTTT. Protein sequence: CAWSYSGTGPTSSPQHF. The chain combines TRBV30 with TRBJ1-5; 8 nucleotides line up with TRBD1. The CDR3 length is 17 residues. V trimming: 5 bases; J trimming: 9 bases; junction bases outside the gene matches: 21. CDR1 GTSNPN and CDR2 SVGIG come from the germline V gene (reference sequence).

The chain links TRBV3-1 (or the pseudogene TRBV3-2) to TRBJ1-5; D is undetermined. Trimming removed 3 bases at V and 3 bases at J, with 15 bases between. CDR3 size: 16 residues. Germline assignment: CDR1 LGHDT and CDR2 YNNKEL (reference sequence). Here the CDR3 reads CASSQGKTGSNQPQHF. CDR3 sequence (DNA): TGTGCCAGCAGCCAGGGGAAAACGGGGTCCAATCAGCCCCAGCATTTT.

This clone appeared a few times. The chain is built from TRBV6-2 or TRBV6-3 and TRBJ1-5; D is possibly TRBD1 (5 bases). V was pared by 6 bases and J by 6 bases, with 9 bases between. In germline, CDR1 is MNHEY, CDR2 SVGEGT. The CDR3 runs 12 residues. In DNA, the CDR3 is TGTGCCAGCAGCTCAGGGTTTCAGCCCCAGCATTTT. Translation gives CASSSGFQPQHF.

The genes are TRBV7-2 and TRBJ1-2; D is unresolved. The CDR3 consists of 14 residues. The germline gives CDR1 SGHTA, CDR2 FQGNSA. V lost 6 bases to trimming and J lost 8 bases, with 19 bases between them. Here the CDR3 reads CASSPPPRMYGYTF. Written as DNA, the CDR3 is TGTGCCAGCAGTCCTCCCCCCAGGATGTACGGCTACACCTTC.

This chain uses TRBV29-1 with TRBJ2-5; the D gene is possibly TRBD2 (5 bases). Trimming stripped 5 bases from V and 5 bases from J, with 15 bases between. This CDR3 spans 13 amino acids. In germline, CDR1 is SQVTM, CDR2 ANQGSEA. The CDR3 sequence is CSVTSGSGETQYF. For the CDR3, the DNA is TGCAGCGTTACCTCGGGCTCGGGGGAGACCCAGTACTTC.

This clone showed up just once. The genes are TRBV19 and TRBJ2-1; no clear D gene. The CDR3 totals 13 residues. Germline V CDR1 and CDR2: LNHDA, SQIVND (reference sequence). V was cut by 2 bases and J by 5 bases, with 7 bases left in between. The CDR3 coding sequence is TGTGCCAGTAGTATACCAGGAAACAATGAGCAGTTCTTC. Its translation is CASSIPGNNEQFF.

This clone was seen many times. The chain couples TRBV6-6 to TRBJ1-4, with 8 bases lining up with TRBD1. CDR3 length: 14 amino acids. V lost 3 bases, J lost 7 bases, and 4 bases stayed unmatched. The germline CDR1 and CDR2 sequences are MNHNY and SVGAGI (reference sequence). CDR3 DNA: TGTGCCAGCAGTTATCCAGGGGGCAGTGAAAAACTGTTTTTT. It encodes CASSYPGGSEKLFF.

V is TRBV10-1 and J is TRBJ2-7, with TRBD2 matching 10 bases. CDR1 is WNHNN, CDR2 SYGVQD, per germline (reference sequence). V lost 5 bases to trimming and J lost 1 base; unmatched junction nucleotides: 2. CDR3 size: 14 residues. CDR3 amino acids: CASSSSGGSYEQYF. CDR3 in DNA: TGCGCCAGCAGTTCTAGCGGGGGATCCTACGAGCAGTACTTC.

The CDR3 loop is CASSLREGDFEQFF. The CDR3 DNA is TGTGCCAGCAGCTTAAGAGAAGGGGACTTTGAGCAGTTCTTC. V and J are TRBV7-3 and TRBJ2-1; tentatively, D is TRBD2 (6 bases). The CDR3 length is 14 residues. Germline V gives CDR1 SGHTA, CDR2 FQGTGA. V lost 1 base and J 9 bases, leaving 13 bases between the germline ends.

The chain's CDR3 is CASTRQGASNNSPLHF. In DNA, the CDR3 is TGTGCCAGCACTCGACAGGGGGCTTCGAATAATTCACCCCTCCACTTT. V is TRBV28 and J is TRBJ1-6; 10 nucleotides agree with TRBD1. This CDR3 has 16 residues. Trimming took 7 bases from V and 5 from J; bases not matched to a gene: 8. The germline V gene has CDR1 MDHEN and CDR2 SYDVKM.

The rearrangement joins TRBV28 to TRBJ1-5; 10 bases line up with TRBD1. CDR3 length: 15 residues. J lost 3 bases, V lost 4 bases, and 3 bases had no gene match. CDR1 MDHEN and CDR2 SYDVKM come from the germline V gene. The CDR3 coding sequence is TGTGCCAGCAGTTCGGGGACAGGGGACAATCAGCCCCAGCATTTT. It translates to CASSSGTGDNQPQHF.

The chain has TRBV6-2 or TRBV6-3 and TRBJ2-7; 7 nucleotides line up with TRBD1. Germline values: CDR1 MNHEY, CDR2 SVGEGT. This CDR3 spans 15 amino acids. J was trimmed by 7 bases and V by 4 bases; bases with no gene match: 13. The DNA for the CDR3 is TGTGCCAGCAGTTCCCACGGACAGGTGCAAGGGGAGCAGTACTTC. This gives the protein CASSSHGQVQGEQYF.

The rearrangement joins TRBV18 to TRBJ2-3; 15 bases are a match to TRBD2. The V gene's germline CDR1 is KGHSH and CDR2 LQKENI. The CDR3 has 20 amino acids. Trimming at V came to 8 bases and at J to 0 bases, leaving 15 bases not matched to a gene. CDR3 DNA sequence: TGTGCCAGCCCTGCACCAAGGGGACTAGCGGGAGGAGGAAGCACAGATACGCAGTATTTT. It codes for CASPAPRGLAGGGSTDTQYF.

The CDR3 spells CAISESGGANTGELFF. The CDR3 DNA is TGTGCCATCAGTGAGTCGGGGGGGGCGAACACCGGGGAGCTGTTTTTT. The chain carries TRBV10-3 and TRBJ2-2, with 7 nucleotides matching TRBD2. Germline lookup yields CDR1 ENHRY and CDR2 SYGVKD. The CDR3 totals 16 residues. V lost 0 bases, J lost 0 bases, and 1 base stayed unmatched.

The V call is TRBV19, the J call TRBJ1-5; TRBD1 matches 8 bases. Trimming took 2 bases from V and 4 from J; bases not matched to a gene: 7. The germline V gene encodes CDR1 LNHDA and CDR2 SQIVND (reference sequence). The CDR3 has 16 amino acids. The CDR3 sequence is CASSIPRQGSNQPQHF. Here the CDR3 DNA reads TGTGCCAGTAGTATACCGAGACAGGGGTCGAATCAGCCCCAGCATTTT.